This T cell receptor beta chain was documented in a study of blood T cell repertoires in COVID-19. The CDR3 sequence is 13 residues long. The germline V and J ends were trimmed by 10 bases and 1 base, with 12 bases remaining between them. CDR1 is MNHEY, CDR2 SMNVEV, per germline (reference sequence). Assay: immunoSEQ multiplex PCR; the TCRdb copy retains only in-frame clones and omits some. Of about 250,000 clones listed, about 90% are singletons. The chain couples TRBV27 to TRBJ2-3, with unresolved D. The sample consisted of PBMCs or T cells enriched from blood (not recorded which). The sequence derives from a woman between 35 and 50 years old who had been exposed to COVID-19. CDR3 sequence: CATQYSRTDTQYF. In DNA, the CDR3 is TGTGCCACCCAATACAGTCGCACAGATACGCAGTATTTT.